The rows below give T cell receptor beta chains drawn from one sample of a study of blood T cell repertoires in COVID-19. Sequencing was performed with immunoSEQ multiplex PCR; in TCRdb, only in-frame clones are kept and a portion is missing. The sample records more than 95,000 clones, 90% being singletons. The sequenced sample consisted of peripheral blood. The receptors here all came from a man aged 55 to 70 with acute or convalescent COVID-19. Each CDR3 is given with its conserved first and last residue. D genes are given only for firm matches. Rows may omit the clone size; those that give it use once, few, many or a size class.

J | V | D | size | CDR3 | DNA
TRBJ1-5 | TRBV18 | NA | NA | CASSSRQTNQPQHF | TGTGCCAGCTCATCTCGACAGACCAATCAGCCCCAGCATTTT
TRBJ2-1 | TRBV24-1 | NA | NA | CATSDSPAVSSYNEQFF | TGTGCCACCAGTGATTCCCCGGCGGTGAGCTCCTACAATGAGCAGTTCTTC
TRBJ2-1 | TRBV5-6 | NA | NA | CASSLLAGSYNEQFF | TGTGCCAGCAGCTTGTTGGCAGGCTCCTACAATGAGCAGTTCTTC
TRBJ2-5 | TRBV5-4 | TRBD2 | NA | CASSLGSGGAGETQYF | TGTGCCAGCAGCTTGGGTAGCGGGGGGGCAGGGGAGACCCAGTACTTC
TRBJ1-1 | TRBV5-1 | NA | once | CASSQQGLEAFF | TGCGCCAGCAGCCAACAGGGTCTTGAAGCTTTCTTT
TRBJ1-2 | TRBV19 | TRBD1 | NA | CASYQGAKNYGYTF | TGTGCCAGTTATCAGGGGGCCAAAAACTATGGCTACACCTTC
TRBJ1-2 | TRBV6-5 | NA | NA | CASIESRGGGGYTF | TGTGCCAGCATAGAAAGCAGGGGTGGAGGTGGCTACACCTTC
TRBJ1-2 | TRBV5-1 | TRBD1 | NA | CASSWTGDNYGYTF | TGCGCCAGCAGCTGGACAGGGGATAACTATGGCTACACCTTC
TRBJ1-3 | TRBV7-2 | NA | NA | CASSLAGGGSSSGNTIYF | TGTGCCAGCAGCTTAGCTGGGGGGGGCTCGAGCTCTGGAAACACCATATATTTT
TRBJ2-1 | TRBV7-9 | NA | NA | CASSLTLTDNEQFF | TGTGCCAGCAGCCTAACGCTGACAGACAATGAGCAGTTCTTC
TRBJ1-6 | TRBV30 | NA | NA | CAWRNRESVNSPLHF | TGTGCCTGGAGAAACAGGGAGTCTGTGAATTCACCCCTCCACTTT
TRBJ2-5 | TRBV7-2 | NA | NA | CASSLRAEETQYF | TGTGCCAGCAGCTTACGAGCTGAGGAGACCCAGTACTTC
TRBJ1-1 | TRBV27 | NA | NA | CASSLSRGHTEAFF | TGTGCCAGCAGTTTATCCCGGGGTCACACTGAAGCTTTCTTT
TRBJ1-1 | TRBV20-1 | NA | NA | CSASMDSNTEAFF | TGCAGTGCCAGTATGGACTCGAACACTGAAGCTTTCTTT
TRBJ1-1 | TRBV5-4 | NA | NA | CASSWGDTEAFF | TGTGCCAGCAGCTGGGGAGACACTGAAGCTTTCTTT
TRBJ1-1 | TRBV5-1 | TRBD1 | NA | CASSQGGYTEAFF | TGCGCCAGCAGCCAAGGGGGCTATACTGAAGCTTTCTTT
TRBJ1-6 | TRBV19 | NA | NA | CASSSGAPYNSPLHF | TGTGCCAGTAGTAGCGGGGCCCCCTATAATTCACCCCTCCACTTT
TRBJ1-4 | TRBV5-1 | TRBD1 | NA | CASSLPGGNEKLFF | TGCGCCAGCAGCTTGCCAGGGGGAAATGAAAAACTGTTTTTT
TRBJ1-6 | TRBV7-9 | NA | NA | CASSFEGRSPLHF | TGTGCCAGCAGCTTTGAGGGTCGTTCACCCCTCCACTTT
TRBJ1-5 | TRBV29-1 | TRBD1 | NA | CSVGQGVGNQPQHF | TGCAGCGTGGGACAGGGGGTTGGCAATCAGCCCCAGCATTTT